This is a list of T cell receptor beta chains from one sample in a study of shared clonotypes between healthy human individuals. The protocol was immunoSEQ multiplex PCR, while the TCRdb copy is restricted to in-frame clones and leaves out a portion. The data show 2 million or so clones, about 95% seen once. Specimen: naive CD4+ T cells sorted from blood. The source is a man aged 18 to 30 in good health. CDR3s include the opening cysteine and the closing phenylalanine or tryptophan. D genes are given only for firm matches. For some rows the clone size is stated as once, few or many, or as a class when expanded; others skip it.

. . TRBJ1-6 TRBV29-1 TGCAGCGCTCGACAGGATGGGTCCTATAATTCACCCCTCCACTTT CSARQDGSYNSPLHF
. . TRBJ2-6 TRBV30 TGTGCCTGGAGTGTGGGGTACTCTGGGGCCAACGTCCTGACTTTC CAWSVGYSGANVLTF
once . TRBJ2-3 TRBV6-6 TGTGCCAGCAGCCCTACCTACACAGATACGCAGTATTTT CASSPTYTDTQYF
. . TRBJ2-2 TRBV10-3 TGTGCCTCTACCCTCGAGGAGGGAAAGATCGGGGAGCTGTTTTTT CASTLEEGKIGELFF
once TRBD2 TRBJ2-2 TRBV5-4 TGTGCCAGCAGCTTGGGGACTAGCGGGACCGGGGAGCTGTTTTTT CASSLGTSGTGELFF
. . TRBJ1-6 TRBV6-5 TGTGCCAGCAGCCTGGGACGTATTCAGTCACCCCTCCACTTT CASSLGRIQSPLHF
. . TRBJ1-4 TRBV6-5 TGTGCCAGCAGTAGGGACGAGAATGAAAAACTGTTTTTT CASSRDENEKLFF
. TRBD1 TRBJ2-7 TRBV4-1 TGCGCCAGCAGCCAAGGAGTCGGACAGGATTTCTACGAGCAGTACTTC CASSQGVGQDFYEQYF
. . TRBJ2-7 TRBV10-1 TGCGCCAGCAGCGGACCCGAATCCTACGAGCAGTACTTC CASSGPESYEQYF
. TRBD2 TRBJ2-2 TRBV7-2 TGTGCCAGCAGCCGGGGACTACCCCCTGGGACCGGGGAGCTGTTTTTT CASSRGLPPGTGELFF
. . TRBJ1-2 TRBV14 TGTGCCAGCAGCCAAGAGGGGAGAGGCTATGGCTACACCTTC CASSQEGRGYGYTF
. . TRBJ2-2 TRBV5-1 TGCGCCAGCAGCTTGCCCAGGGGCGACACCGGGGAGCTGTTTTTT CASSLPRGDTGELFF
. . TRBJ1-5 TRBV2 TGTGCCAGCAGTCCTGTGGGCAGCCCATTGGAGCCCCAGCATTTT CASSPVGSPLEPQHF
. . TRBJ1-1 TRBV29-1 TGCAGCGTGATTCCCGGGGCCAGAGGTGAAGCTTTCTTT CSVIPGARGEAFF
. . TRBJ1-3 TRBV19 TGTGCCAGTAGTATCCAGGGGTTGGAAAACACCATATATTTT CASSIQGLENTIYF
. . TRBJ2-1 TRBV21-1 TGTGCCAGCAGCGCCTCCCCGGGACAGGGACCCGAGAGCTCCTACAATGAGCAGTTCTTC CASSASPGQGPESSYNEQFF
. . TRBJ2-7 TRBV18 TGTGCCAGCTCGTCACAGGGAGGGGGCTGGGGCTACGAGCAGTACTTC CASSSQGGGWGYEQYF
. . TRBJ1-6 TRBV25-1 TGTGCCAGCAGTGAACCACAGGGAAATAATTCACCCCTCCACTTT CASSEPQGNNSPLHF
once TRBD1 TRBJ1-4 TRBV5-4 TGTGCCAGCAGCTTAACCGGGACAGGGGATGAAAAACTGTTTTTT CASSLTGTGDEKLFF
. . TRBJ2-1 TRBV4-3 TGCGCCAGCAGCCGCCAGGGGACTGGGCCCTACAATGAGCAGTTCTTC CASSRQGTGPYNEQFF
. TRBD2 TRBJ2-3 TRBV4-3 TGCGCCAGCAGCACCCAAACTAGCGGGAGTGGAGATACGCAGTATTTT CASSTQTSGSGDTQYF
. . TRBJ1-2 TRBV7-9 TGTGCCAGCAGCTTAGTCCCCCAGGTCGACTATGGCTACACCTTC CASSLVPQVDYGYTF
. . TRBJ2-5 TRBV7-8 TGTGCCAGCAGCGCAACCCCCAGGGGACAAGAGACCCAGTACTTC CASSATPRGQETQYF
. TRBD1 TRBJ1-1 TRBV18 TGTGCCAGCTCACCGCTCGGGACAGGGGGGGACGGCACTGAAGCTTTCTTT CASSPLGTGGDGTEAFF
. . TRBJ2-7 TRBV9 TGTGCCAGCAGCGTAGGATGGGCTGCCTACGAGCAGTACTTC CASSVGWAAYEQYF
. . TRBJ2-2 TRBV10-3 TGTGCCATCAGTGGACAGGCCGACACCGGGGAGCTGTTTTTT CAISGQADTGELFF
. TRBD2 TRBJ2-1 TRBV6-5 TGTGCCAGCAGTAGATCCGGGGGGAATGAGCAGTTCTTC CASSRSGGNEQFF
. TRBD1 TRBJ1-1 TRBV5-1 TGCGCCAGCAGCTTCGGGGACAGGTGGACTGAAGCTTTCTTT CASSFGDRWTEAFF
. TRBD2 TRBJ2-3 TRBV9 TGTGCCAGCAGCGAGAGGGTAATAGCGGGGGCAGATACGCAGTATTTT CASSERVIAGADTQYF
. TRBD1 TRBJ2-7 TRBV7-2 TGTGCCAGCACCCTGGACAGGGGAACGGGCGAGCAGTACTTC CASTLDRGTGEQYF
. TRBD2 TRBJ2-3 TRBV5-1 TGCGCCAGCAGCTCGGGACTAGCGGGGGGTAGCACAGATACGCAGTATTTT CASSSGLAGGSTDTQYF
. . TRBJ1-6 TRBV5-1 TGCGCCAGCTCCCTCCAAGGCAGGGACGACCTAAATTCACCCCTCCACTTT CASSLQGRDDLNSPLHF
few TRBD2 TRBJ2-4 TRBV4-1 TGCGCCAGCAGCCAAGGGCGGCCTAGCGGGGTGGCCAAAAACATTCAGTACTTC CASSQGRPSGVAKNIQYF
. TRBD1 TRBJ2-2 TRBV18 TGTGCCACCCTAAGAACAGGGGACACCGGGGAGCTGTTTTTT CATLRTGDTGELFF
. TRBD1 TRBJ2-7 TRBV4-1 TGCGCCAGCAGCCAAGCGGACAGGGACGAGCAGTACTTC CASSQADRDEQYF
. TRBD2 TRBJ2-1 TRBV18 TGTGCCAGCTCACCCACAGCGCCGGGACTAGCGGACTCCTACAATGAGCAGTTCTTC CASSPTAPGLADSYNEQFF
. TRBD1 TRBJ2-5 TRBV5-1 TGCGCCAGCAGCTTTAACGACAGGGCTGAGACCCAGTACTTC CASSFNDRAETQYF
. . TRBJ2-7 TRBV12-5 TGTGCTAGTGGTTTGAACATTTACGAGCAGTACTTC CASGLNIYEQYF
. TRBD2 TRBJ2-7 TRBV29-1 TGCAGCGTTGAGCGGGTAGCGGGGGGCTACGAGCAGTACTTC CSVERVAGGYEQYF
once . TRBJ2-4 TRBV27 TGTGCCAGCAGGGGACGGGGTAGGGTCGGCATTCAGTACTTC CASRGRGRVGIQYF
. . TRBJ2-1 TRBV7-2 TGTGCCAGCAGCTTAGAAGGAGGGCGGGGGCAGTTCTTC CASSLEGGRGQFF
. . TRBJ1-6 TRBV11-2 TGTGCCAGCAGCCCTATTTCGGGACGCAAAACCAATTCACCCCTCCACTTT CASSPISGRKTNSPLHF
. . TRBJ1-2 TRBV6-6 TGTGCCAGCTTGAGGACATTGTCTAACTATGGCTACACCTTC CASLRTLSNYGYTF
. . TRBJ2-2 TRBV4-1 TGCGCCAGCAGCCAAGAGACACTGAACACCGGGGAGCTGTTTTTT CASSQETLNTGELFF